A single sample is the source of the 21 T cell receptor beta chains below, sequenced in a study of T cells in Graves' hyperthyroidism and ophthalmopathy. RNA transcripts served as the template for amplifying TCR beta CDR3 regions. HTBI primers were employed in a first-round RT-PCR of the TCR CDR3. In TCRdb, the multiplex PCR reads were re-called with MiXCR into one record per CDR3 protein. The table has around 700,000 distinct CDR3 sequences, under 20% seen once. The sequencing sample was made of blood. These receptor sequences come from a woman aged 50 to 65 with Graves' hyperthyroidism that later progressed to Graves' ophthalmopathy.

In the case of this clonotype: This clone may be a read error of a much larger clone one base away. This rearrangement joins TRBV7-9 to TRBJ1-1; D gene ambiguous. The CDR3 is 13 amino acids. Trimming took 5 bases from V and 1 from J, leaving 8 bases between them. Germline CDR1 and CDR2: SEHNR and FQNEAQ (reference sequence). CDR3 DNA: TGTGCCAGCAGCCGCCCCCGGAACACTGAAGCTTTCTTT. Translated: CASSRPRNTEAFF. Using reference TRBV7-9 and TRBJ1-1 for the parts outside the CDR3, the full variable domain is DTGVSQNPRHKITKRGQNVTFRCDPISEHNRLYWYRQTLGQGPEFLTYFQNEAQLEKSRLLSDRFSAERPKGSFSTLEIQRTEQGDSAMYLCASSRPRNTEAFFGQGTRLTVV.

This clonotype has ten or more counts. The V call is TRBV7-2, the J call TRBJ1-5; D possibly corresponds to TRBD1 (5 bases). The CDR3 extends over 16 amino acids. V gave up 1 base and J gave up 0 bases, with 10 bases separating them. Germline CDR1 SGHTA, CDR2 FQGNSA. The CDR3 protein is CASSLGGTDSNQPQHF. The CDR3 region has the DNA TGTGCCAGCAGCTTAGGGGGGACTGATAGCAATCAGCCCCAGCATTTT.

This clonotype was counted only a few times. The CDR3 coding sequence is TGTGCCAGCAGCACGCAGAGTTCGGAGCGGGGTGGGGATACGCAGTATTTT. Its translation: CASSTQSSERGGDTQYF. The chain joins TRBV7-9 to TRBJ2-3; 7 bases align to TRBD2. V trimming: 5 bases; J trimming: 6 bases; junction bases outside the gene matches: 17. Per germline, CDR1 SEHNR and CDR2 FQNEAQ (reference sequence). The CDR3 contains 17 residues.

The chain employs TRBV6-1 and TRBJ2-2, with a possible D match to TRBD1 (6 bases). The CDR3 has 15 residues. The germline V gene encodes CDR1 MNHNS and CDR2 SASEGT. Trimming left V 7 bases short and J 6 bases short, with 18 bases between. CDR3 region: CASNRPHRGSGELFF. The CDR3 bases are TGTGCCAGCAACCGCCCGCATAGGGGGTCCGGGGAGCTGTTTTTT.

This clonotype was seen a handful of times. The chain has TRBV11-2 and TRBJ2-7; 7 bases fit TRBD1. CDR1 and CDR2 from the germline V gene are SGHAT and FQNNGV. Trimming removed 5 bases from V and 4 bases from J; junction bases left unmatched: 11. The CDR3 contains 15 residues. CDR3 DNA: TGTGCCAGCAGCCGCGACCTGGGACAGCTGTACGAGCAGTACTTC. Its translation: CASSRDLGQLYEQYF.

This clonotype was seen a few times. The genes are TRBV25-1 and TRBJ2-7, with D possibly matching TRBD1 (5 bases). V was shortened by 8 bases and J by 5 bases, with 16 bases between the two germline ends. Per germline, CDR1 MGHDK and CDR2 SYGVNS. The CDR3 is 13 residues long. Here the CDR3 DNA reads TGTGCCAGCTCCGCAGGGTCTTTGAACGAGCAGTACTTC. Residues: CASSAGSLNEQYF.

This clonotype was seen more than once but under ten times. The V and J genes are TRBV20-1 and TRBJ1-1, with D maybe TRBD1 (5 bases). Germline CDR1 DFQATT, CDR2 SNEGSKA (reference sequence). Trimming removed 3 bases at V and 4 bases at J, with 12 bases between. The CDR3 runs 13 residues. This CDR3 reads CSARGEGGTEAFF. The CDR3 DNA reads TGCAGTGCTAGGGGGGAGGGTGGCACTGAAGCTTTCTTT.

The chain employs TRBV7-6 and TRBJ2-3; TRBD2 matches 12 bases. This CDR3 has 17 amino acids. CDR1 and CDR2 (germline): SGHVS, FNYEAQ. V lost 4 bases and J lost 5; bases outside the gene matches: 10. In DNA form, the CDR3 reads TGTGCCAGCAGCTCTCTAGCGGGGGGGCCGGTTGAAGATACGCAGTATTTT. It codes for CASSSLAGGPVEDTQYF.

The chain is built from TRBV20-1 and TRBJ1-2, with 8 bases that match TRBD1. The CDR3 sequence is 14 residues long. CDR1 and CDR2 (germline): DFQATT, SNEGSKA (reference sequence). V trimming: 6 bases; J trimming: 4 bases; junction bases outside the gene matches: 10. This chain's CDR3 is CSAIPGQAIYGYTF. CDR3 nucleotide sequence: TGCAGTGCAATCCCGGGACAGGCGATCTATGGCTACACCTTC.

The V call is TRBV20-1, the J call TRBJ2-1; maybe TRBD1 (6 bases). Trimming removed 3 bases from V and 5 bases from J, with 14 bases in between. Germline V gene data show CDR1 as DFQATT and CDR2 as SNEGSKA (reference sequence). The CDR3 extends over 14 amino acids. The CDR3 DNA follows: TGCAGTGCTAGCCTTGACAGGACCGACAATGAGCAGTTCTTC. Protein product: CSASLDRTDNEQFF.

This clonotype was observed a handful of times. The rearrangement links TRBV3-1 to TRBJ2-5; a weak D match, TRBD2 (6 bases). The V gene's germline CDR1 is LGHDT and CDR2 YNNKEL (reference sequence). The CDR3 contains 14 residues. Trimming took off 4 bases at V and 4 bases at J, with 13 bases between the two ends. CDR3 loop: CASSRAGNRETQYF. The CDR3, as DNA: TGTGCCAGCAGCCGTGCGGGGAATCGAGAGACCCAGTACTTC.

This clonotype was seen a few times. J is TRBJ1-2 and V is TRBV10-3; D is uncertain. Looked up from germline, CDR1 is ENHRY and CDR2 is SYGVKD. This CDR3 has 11 amino acids. Deletions cut 2 bases from V and 9 bases from J, with 7 bases between. Here the CDR3 reads CAISEVGSYTF. The CDR3 DNA reads TGTGCCATCAGTGAGGTGGGCAGCTACACCTTC.

This clonotype was observed a few times. The chain joins TRBV29-1 to TRBJ2-1; TRBD1 aligns across 7 bases. The CDR3 sequence is 18 residues long. Germline CDR1 and CDR2: SQVTM and ANQGSEA. With 0 bases clipped from V and 0 bases from J, the junction kept 11 bases outside the gene matches. The CDR3 loop reads CSVEDPRDSLSSYNEQFF. Here the CDR3 DNA reads TGCAGCGTTGAAGATCCCCGGGACAGTCTAAGCTCCTACAATGAGCAGTTCTTC.

At least ten counts were recorded for this clonotype. The chain couples TRBV5-1 to TRBJ2-5; TRBD1 matches at 9 bases. This CDR3 region has 16 residues. V dropped 4 bases and J dropped 5; count of bases not matched to a gene: 12. Germline V gene data show CDR1 as SGHRS and CDR2 as YFSETQ. The CDR3 sequence is CASSETGTGNVETQYF. The CDR3 DNA reads as TGCGCCAGCAGCGAAACCGGGACAGGGAACGTCGAGACCCAGTACTTC.

This clonotype appeared a few times. The chain uses TRBV6-1 and TRBJ2-2, with D unresolved. The germline V gene encodes CDR1 MNHNS and CDR2 SASEGT. V was cut by 4 bases and J by 2 bases, with 14 bases left in between. The CDR3 loop spans 16 amino acids. DNA for the CDR3: TGTGCCAGCAGTGTCGTATCGGGTCCAAACACCGGGGAGCTGTTTTTT. As protein: CASSVVSGPNTGELFF.

This clonotype was counted many times. The genes are TRBV12-3 or TRBV12-4 and TRBJ2-7, with 10 bases matching TRBD2. The J segment lost 0 bases and the V segment lost 4 bases, leaving 9 bases of the junction unmatched. The CDR3 length is 17 residues. The DNA for the CDR3 is TGTGCCAGCAGTTCCTTGGTGGCTAGCGGGAGCTCCTACGAGCAGTACTTC. Translated: CASSSLVASGSSYEQYF.

This clonotype was counted many times. This chain joins TRBV10-3 and TRBJ2-5; no definite D call. The CDR3 spans 14 residues. Trimming stripped 2 bases from V and 5 bases from J, with 12 bases between. Germline CDR1 is ENHRY and CDR2 is SYGVKD. The CDR3 sequence: CAISEPTLVETQYF. CDR3 sequence (DNA): TGTGCCATCAGTGAGCCCACGTTAGTTGAGACCCAGTACTTC.

This clonotype was observed at least ten times. The CDR3 DNA follows: TGCAGTGCTAACGGACAGACTAATTCACCCCTCCACTTT. Amino acid sequence: CSANGQTNSPLHF. The chain joins TRBV20-1 to TRBJ1-6, with D tentatively TRBD1 (6 bases). This CDR3 spans 13 amino acids. V was trimmed by 4 bases and J by 6 bases, leaving 10 bases between them. Germline V gene sequence: CDR1 DFQATT, CDR2 SNEGSKA (reference sequence).

J is TRBJ2-3 and V is TRBV10-1; D is uncertain. CDR3 length: 14 residues. Germline CDR1 is WNHNN and CDR2 is SYGVQD (reference sequence). The ends were cut back, 0 bases at V and 1 base at J, with 5 bases in the middle. The CDR3: CASSESHGTDTQYF. The CDR3 nucleotides read TGCGCCAGCAGTGAGTCGCACGGCACAGATACGCAGTATTTT.

This clonotype was counted ten times or more. This chain links TRBV7-9 with TRBJ2-7, with 7 bases fitting TRBD1. In germline, CDR1 is SEHNR, CDR2 FQNEAQ (reference sequence). The CDR3 length is 14 residues. V shed 4 bases, J shed 5 bases, and the junction held 8 bases outside the gene matches. CDR3 amino acids: CASSSLLDRHEQYF. Here the CDR3 DNA reads TGTGCCAGCAGCTCACTCCTGGACAGGCACGAGCAGTACTTC.

A few counts support this clonotype. The chain joins TRBV12-3 or TRBV12-4 to TRBJ2-7; D is possibly TRBD1 (6 bases). The V gene lost 6 bases and the J gene lost 0 bases, with 15 bases spanning the gap. The length of the CDR3 is 15 residues. In DNA form, the CDR3 reads TGTGCCAGCAGCCAACGGACAGCTTTCTCCTACGAGCAGTACTTC. It codes for CASSQRTAFSYEQYF.